The 12 T cell receptor beta chains given below trace back to one sample, sequenced in a study of CXCR3-negative and CXCR3-positive naive CD8 T cells. These receptors' antigens are unknown. Through 5' RACE with UMI labels, the TRB cDNA libraries were prepared. TCRdb reworked the 5' RACE reads into one entry per CDR3 protein, no DNA. Its table lists some 54,000 distinct CDR3 sequences. Study-wide findings and caveats: A higher hydrophobicity marked the TRB CDR3s of CXCR3-positive naive cells versus CXCR3-negative naive cells.

Sequencing was performed on naive CXCR3+ CD8+ T cells from blood. Subset defined: CD45RO-CCR7+CD27+CD95- naive CD8+ T cells expressing CXCR3 (TNR3+). The receptor source for this set is a human donor in good health. Some clones in this sample may be carry-over from other donors' samples.

The V gene is TRBV29-1, the J gene TRBJ2-7; the TRBD2 assignment by TCRdb is unverifiable without DNA. The CDR3 is 13 residues long. Germline CDR1 is SQVTM and CDR2 is ANQGSEA. The CDR3 reads CSVRASGIYEQYF.

The V and J genes are TRBV7-2 and TRBJ2-1; TCRdb's D call of TRBD2 is untestable without DNA. The CDR3 has 15 residues. Germline V gene lookup returns CDR1 SGHTA and CDR2 FQGNSA. The CDR3 sequence is CASSLSPGTYNEQFF.

CDR3 amino acids: CASSATGPNYEQYF. The V gene is TRBV5-1, the J gene TRBJ2-7; TCRdb lists TRBD2, though no DNA is available to test this call. The germline CDR1 and CDR2 sequences are SGHRS and YFSETQ. There are 14 residues in the CDR3. Using reference TRBV5-1 and TRBJ2-7 for the parts outside the CDR3, the full variable domain is KAGVTQTPRYLIKTRGQQVTLSCSPISGHRSVSWYQQTPGQGLQFLFEYFSETQRNKGNFPGRFSGRQFSNSRSEMNVSTLELGDSALYLCASSATGPNYEQYFGPGTRLTVT.

The CDR3 sequence: CASSSMSTDTQYF. This rearrangement joins TRBV2 to TRBJ2-3. Looked up from germline, CDR1 is SNHLY and CDR2 is FYNNEI. This CDR3 has 13 amino acids.

V usage is TRBV29-1 and J usage is TRBJ2-1. The CDR3 runs to 12 residues. Germline values: CDR1 SQVTM, CDR2 ANQGSEA. This CDR3 is CSASSSYNEQFF.

The chain recombines TRBV5-1 with TRBJ2-7; checking the TCRdb D call of TRBD1 is not possible without DNA. The CDR3 has 14 residues. Germline CDR1 and CDR2: SGHRS and YFSETQ. The CDR3 is CASSDGTADYEQYF.

This sequence joins TRBV4-3 and TRBJ2-7. Per germline, CDR1 LGHNA and CDR2 YSLEER. The CDR3 covers 15 residues. The CDR3 loop reads CASSQVQGFSYEQYF.

The chain employs TRBV7-9 and TRBJ1-1; the D gene TCRdb calls, TRBD1, cannot be checked with no DNA. The CDR3 sequence is 16 residues long. Germline V gene data show CDR1 as SEHNR and CDR2 as FQNEAQ (reference sequence). The CDR3 is CASSLAWAGEALEAFF.

The chain is built from TRBV25-1 and TRBJ1-4. The CDR3 runs to 16 residues. Per the germline V gene, CDR1 is MGHDK and CDR2 is SYGVNS. CDR3 residues: CASSEFVGTTNEKLFF.

V is TRBV29-1 and J is TRBJ2-7; absent DNA, TCRdb's TRBD1 call cannot be checked. The CDR3 is 14 residues long. Germline loops: CDR1 SQVTM, CDR2 ANQGSEA. CDR3 residues: CSVGDRVESYEQYF.

The rearrangement links TRBV25-1 to TRBJ1-1; TCRdb outputs TRBD1, but without DNA this stays unchecked. The V gene's germline CDR1 is MGHDK and CDR2 SYGVNS. The CDR3 contains 13 residues. The CDR3 is CASSELNRGEAFF.

V usage is TRBV29-1 and J usage is TRBJ1-3. The CDR3 is 14 residues long. CDR1 is SQVTM, CDR2 ANQGSEA, per germline. The CDR3 sequence: CSACGGTAGNTIYF.